One and the same sample provided the 3 T cell receptor beta chains below, sequenced in a study of cytomegalovirus exposure and HLA in healthy donors (TCRdb year 2017). To prepare the library, the immunoSEQ multiplex PCR assay was applied. A mixture of 60 forward primers for TCR Vbeta segments and 13 reverse primers for TCR Jbeta segments was used in the multiplex PCR. Entries here come from immuneACCESS through TCRdb and include only in-frame sequences with V and J called. Some clones fail to appear in such tables; in the studies checked, an unresolved V gene covers under half of the shortfall, and the cause of the remainder is unknown. The sample table holds 140,000 to 150,000 clones, of which roughly four fifths were seen once. The ten largest clones add up to around 3.7% of the sample. Sequenced: PBMCs. These receptors were taken from a male donor in good health and CMV-seronegative.

The chain combines TRBV6-1 with TRBJ1-2, with a tentative D call TRBD1 (5 bases). V was clipped by 2 bases and J by 2 bases, with 9 bases between them. Germline assignment: CDR1 MNHNS and CDR2 SASEGT. This CDR3 is built from 14 residues. CDR3 loop: CASSELAGNYGYTF. The DNA of the CDR3 is TGTGCCAGCAGTGAATTGGCAGGGAACTATGGCTACACCTTC.

This clone was observed once. CDR3 loop: CASSEKREGPFF. The CDR3 bases are TGTGCCAGCAGTGAAAAGCGGGAGGGTCCGTTCTTC. V and J are TRBV28 and TRBJ2-1; 10 nucleotides line up with TRBD2. Looked up from germline, CDR1 is MDHEN and CDR2 is SYDVKM. The ends lost 5 bases at V and 15 bases at J; junction bases unmatched: 7. CDR3 length: 12 residues.

The rearrangement uses TRBV12-5 and TRBJ1-4; 8 bases are shared with TRBD1. J was trimmed by 0 bases and V by 0 bases; bases with no gene match: 6. This CDR3 region has 18 residues. Germline values: CDR1 LGHNT, CDR2 FRNRAP. CDR3 sequence: CASGLVQQGGSTNEKLFF. The CDR3 DNA is TGTGCTAGTGGTTTGGTTCAACAGGGGGGTTCAACTAATGAAAAACTGTTTTTT.